The present entry profiles one TCR beta chain with its context. Its antigen is as yet unknown. This entry is derived from a study of cytomegalovirus exposure and HLA in healthy donors. Study results and caveats: Some 150 TCR beta chains were listed as cytomegalovirus-associated.

The CDR3 contains 15 residues. The germline V gene encodes CDR1 MNHEY and CDR2 SVGAGI. V shed 3 bases and J shed 4 bases, with 15 bases lying between them. The PCR contained 60 Vbeta and 13 Jbeta primers. TCRdb keeps only in-frame clones here, not all; method: immunoSEQ multiplex PCR. The sample holds 150,000 to 200,000 clones. J is TRBJ1-2 and V is TRBV6-5, with D maybe TRBD1 (5 bases). The sequenced sample was PBMCs. This TCR was sampled from a woman between 18 and 30 years old in good health and CMV-seropositive. The CDR3 coding sequence is TGTGCCAGCAGTTATAGGGAGGGTGGGGGCTATGGCTACACCTTC. It translates to CASSYREGGGYGYTF.